Listed here are 25 T cell receptor beta chains from one sample, sequenced in a study of OX40 agonist ivuxolimab in advanced cancers. Here immunoSEQ multiplex PCR was the method, and the copy in TCRdb shows in-frame clones only, minus some. The table has about 67,000 clones, roughly 90% seen once. The material was CD4+ or CD8+ T cells sorted from blood, obtained in a trial of the OX40 agonist ivuxolimab. The receptors derive from an adult with an advanced solid tumor such as melanoma, head and neck, liver or kidney cancer.

J is TRBJ1-1 and V is TRBV5-1, with 7 bases matching TRBD1. CDR1 is SGHRS and CDR2 is YFSETQ in the germline V gene. Trimming took 4 bases from V and 6 from J; bases not matched to a gene: 9. This CDR3 comprises 14 residues. The CDR3 sequence: CASSTTGVPAEAFF. The CDR3 nucleotides are TGCGCCAGCAGCACTACAGGGGTGCCCGCTGAAGCTTTCTTT.

On this clone itself: In the same sample, other DNA sequences code for this CDR3. The genes are TRBV30 and TRBJ2-5; the D gene is possibly TRBD2 (6 bases). V was cut by 0 bases and J by 5 bases, with 16 bases left in between. CDR3 length: 15 amino acids. CDR1 is GTSNPN, CDR2 SVGIG, per germline (reference sequence). CDR3 DNA sequence: TGTGCCTGGAGTGTAGTGGGCGGGGTGGGCGAGACCCAGTACTTC. Translating it yields CAWSVVGGVGETQYF.

The chain uses TRBV18 and TRBJ2-5; tentative D call: TRBD2 (5 bases). The CDR3 covers 14 residues. Per the germline V gene, CDR1 is KGHSH and CDR2 is LQKENI. Trimming stripped 8 bases from V and 5 bases from J, with 18 bases between. CDR3 protein: CASTAGGQSETQYF. The DNA for the CDR3 is TGTGCCAGCACGGCGGGCGGGCAGAGCGAGACCCAGTACTTC.

The genes are TRBV5-1 and TRBJ1-6; D unclear. V lost 3 bases and J 5 bases, leaving 15 bases between the germline ends. The CDR3 length is 16 residues. Germline V gene lookup returns CDR1 SGHRS and CDR2 YFSETQ. For the CDR3, the DNA is TGCGCCAGCAGCTCCTTCTCTGCGGAGAATAATTCACCCCTCCACTTT. Protein: CASSSFSAENNSPLHF.

This clone was seen only once. The CDR3 region is CASSVAGGQGAETQYF. In DNA form, the CDR3 reads TGTGCCAGCAGCGTAGCTGGGGGGCAGGGGGCAGAGACCCAGTACTTC. This rearrangement joins TRBV9 to TRBJ2-5; 8 nucleotides align to TRBD1. This CDR3 has 16 residues. V lost 0 bases, J lost 4 bases, and 8 bases stayed unmatched. CDR1 and CDR2 from the germline V gene are SGDLS and YYNGEE.

The chain couples TRBV4-2 to TRBJ1-1; TRBD1 might be the D (5 bases). The CDR3 sequence is 15 residues long. The V gene lost 0 bases and the J gene lost 3 bases, with 11 bases spanning the gap. From germline, CDR1 is LGHNA and CDR2 YNFKEQ. CDR3: CASSQDQGSYTEAFF. The CDR3 DNA reads TGTGCCAGCAGCCAAGATCAGGGATCGTACACTGAAGCTTTCTTT.

This chain uses TRBV7-6 with TRBJ2-7; no clear D gene. The CDR3 covers 13 residues. Trimming left V 3 bases short and J 1 base short, with 7 bases between. Germline CDR1 SGHVS, CDR2 FNYEAQ. Written as DNA, the CDR3 is TGTGCCAGCAGCTTCAGCAGTTCCTACGAGCAGTACTTC. It encodes CASSFSSSYEQYF.

The chain has TRBV5-4 and TRBJ2-5; TRBD2 aligns across 7 bases. The CDR3 contains 14 residues. Germline CDR1 reads SGHNT; CDR2 reads YYREEE (reference sequence). Losses at the gene ends were 3 bases for V and 3 bases for J; bases not matched to a gene: 5. Written as DNA, the CDR3 is TGTGCCAGCAGCTCGACTAGCACGAAAGAGACCCAGTACTTC. This encodes CASSSTSTKETQYF.

The chain has TRBV10-1 and TRBJ1-4; the D gene is possibly TRBD1 (6 bases). CDR1 WNHNN and CDR2 SYGVQD come from the germline V gene (reference sequence). The V end lost 5 bases, the J end lost 1 base, and 17 bases lay between the germline ends. This CDR3 contains 17 residues. CDR3 loop: CASSQSTAGETNEKLFF. The CDR3 nucleotides are TGCGCCAGCAGTCAATCTACCGCAGGGGAAACTAATGAAAAACTGTTTTTT.

This sequence joins TRBV5-1 and TRBJ2-5; TRBD2 aligns across 8 bases. V was clipped by 0 bases and J by 4 bases; unmatched bases: 5. Germline V CDR1 and CDR2: SGHRS, YFSETQ. This CDR3 contains 15 residues. The CDR3 DNA sequence: TGCGCCAGCAGCTTGGTGTTAGCGGGGCGAGAGACCCAGTACTTC. Its protein is CASSLVLAGRETQYF.

The chain carries TRBV29-1 and TRBJ1-1; 7 nucleotides align to TRBD1. Germline V lookup: CDR1 SQVTM, CDR2 ANQGSEA. The CDR3 extends over 11 amino acids. The V segment lost 7 bases and the J segment 3 bases; nucleotides outside the gene matches: 2. The CDR3: CSGTGDTEAFF. The CDR3 DNA follows: TGCAGCGGCACAGGGGACACTGAAGCTTTCTTT.

The V gene is TRBV5-6, the J gene TRBJ1-1; no definite D call. Germline V gene sequence: CDR1 SGHDT, CDR2 YYEEEE. Trimming removed 3 bases from V and 2 bases from J, with 8 bases in between. The CDR3 is 13 residues long. The CDR3 here is CASSWSPNTEAFF. CDR3 bases: TGTGCCAGCAGCTGGTCACCCAACACTGAAGCTTTCTTT.

The chain recombines TRBV9 with TRBJ2-1; 7 positions match TRBD2. The J segment lost 1 base and the V segment lost 0 bases, leaving 7 bases of the junction unmatched. Germline V gene sequence: CDR1 SGDLS, CDR2 YYNGEE. The CDR3 extends over 17 amino acids. The CDR3: CASSVVDSGFSYNEQFF. For the CDR3, the DNA is TGTGCCAGCAGCGTAGTAGATAGCGGGTTTTCCTACAATGAGCAGTTCTTC.

This chain connects TRBV5-4 to TRBJ2-7, with 8 bases that match TRBD2. There are 17 residues in the CDR3. J gave up 0 bases and V 4 bases, and 12 bases lay outside the gene matches. Germline V lookup: CDR1 SGHNT, CDR2 YYREEE (reference sequence). The CDR3 DNA follows: TGTGCCAGCAGCCTGGGGATAGCGGGGTTCAGCTCCTACGAGCAGTACTTC. Its protein is CASSLGIAGFSSYEQYF.

The gene calls are TRBV19 and TRBJ2-5; D ambiguous. V gave up 3 bases and J gave up 4 bases, with 12 bases separating them. The CDR3 is 14 residues long. Germline assignment: CDR1 LNHDA and CDR2 SQIVND (reference sequence). DNA for the CDR3: TGTGCCAGTAGTATCATTGGCCGGGTAGAGACCCAGTACTTC. It is translated as CASSIIGRVETQYF. The variable domain in full, completed from reference TRBV19 and TRBJ2-5, reads DGGITQSPKYLFRKEGQNVTLSCEQNLNHDAMYWYRQDPGQGLRLIYYSQIVNDFQKGDIAEGYSVSREKKESFPLTVTSAQKNPTAFYLCASSIIGRVETQYFGPGTRLLVL.

V gene TRBV4-3 combines with J gene TRBJ1-1; weak D call: TRBD1 (5 bases). Germline lookup yields CDR1 LGHNA and CDR2 YSLEER. The CDR3 is made up of 12 amino acids. V lost 4 bases to trimming and J lost 3 bases, with 6 bases between them. DNA for the CDR3: TGCGCCAGCAGCCGCAGGGACACTGAAGCTTTCTTT. Protein product: CASSRRDTEAFF.

This clone was seen once. The chain combines TRBV29-1 with TRBJ2-5; D could derive from TRBD1 or TRBD2 (5 bases each). From germline, CDR1 is SQVTM and CDR2 ANQGSEA. The CDR3 length is 17 residues. Trimming took 6 bases from V and 1 from J, leaving 24 bases between them. CDR3 loop: CSVPTGTATRFQETQYF. The CDR3 DNA is TGCAGCGTCCCAACCGGGACCGCGACACGTTTCCAAGAGACCCAGTACTTC.

The CDR3 DNA follows: TGTGCCAGCAGCTTGCCCCGGGGCGTCACAGATACGCAGTATTTT. Its protein product is CASSLPRGVTDTQYF. The chain is built from TRBV5-4 and TRBJ2-3, with D tentatively TRBD1 or TRBD2 (5 bases each). The CDR3 loop spans 15 amino acids. The V and J ends lost 1 base and 2 bases respectively, with 11 bases between them. The germline CDR1 and CDR2 sequences are SGHNT and YYREEE (reference sequence).

The chain is built from TRBV7-3 and TRBJ2-5, with a possible D match to TRBD2 (5 bases). The V gene lost 0 bases and the J gene lost 3 bases, with 8 bases spanning the gap. Germline CDR1 reads SGHTA; CDR2 reads FQGTGA. This CDR3 has 14 amino acids. CDR3 sequence reads: CASSLTAGKETQYF. CDR3 DNA sequence: TGTGCCAGCAGCTTAACGGCCGGGAAAGAGACCCAGTACTTC.

This chain uses TRBV7-8 with TRBJ1-4; possibly TRBD1 for D (5 bases). Trimming took off 4 bases at V and 0 bases at J, with 9 bases between the two ends. The germline gives CDR1 SGHVS, CDR2 FQNEAQ. The CDR3 covers 15 residues. CDR3 in DNA: TGTGCCAGCAGCTCCGACAGTGCAACTAATGAAAAACTGTTTTTT. This encodes CASSSDSATNEKLFF.

The chain combines TRBV27 with TRBJ2-2, with a possible D match to TRBD1 (6 bases). The CDR3 is 14 amino acids. Trimming stripped 7 bases from V and 3 bases from J, with 12 bases between. Germline assignment: CDR1 MNHEY and CDR2 SMNVEV (reference sequence). CDR3 amino acids: CASTTDSYTGELFF. CDR3 nucleotide sequence: TGTGCCAGCACCACGGACAGCTACACCGGGGAGCTGTTTTTT.

The V and J genes are TRBV18 and TRBJ1-5, with 10 bases lining up with TRBD1. The CDR3 extends over 15 amino acids. Germline CDR1 is KGHSH and CDR2 is LQKENI. J gave up 3 bases and V 3 bases, and 2 bases lay outside the gene matches. DNA for the CDR3: TGTGCCAGCTCACCGGGACAGGGGTACAATCAGCCCCAGCATTTT. Translating it yields CASSPGQGYNQPQHF.

The genes are TRBV2 and TRBJ2-1; possibly TRBD2 for D (5 bases). The CDR3 totals 13 residues. Germline V lookup: CDR1 SNHLY, CDR2 FYNNEI. V lost 6 bases to trimming and J lost 6 bases, with 12 bases between them. CDR3 coding DNA: TGTGCCAGCAGCCCCGGGAACCTCAATGAGCAGTTCTTC. Encoded protein: CASSPGNLNEQFF.

The chain employs TRBV7-6 and TRBJ2-5; possible D gene TRBD1, 6 bases. CDR1 and CDR2 (germline): SGHVS, FNYEAQ. Between the trimmed V and J ends, which lost 1 base and 5 bases, there was a span of 14 bases. The CDR3 has 15 residues. The CDR3 here is CASSLVVGAGETQYF. The CDR3 DNA follows: TGTGCCAGCAGCTTAGTCGTGGGGGCCGGGGAGACCCAGTACTTC.

This chain links TRBV20-1 with TRBJ2-1; the D call may be TRBD1 or TRBD2 (5 bases each). In germline, CDR1 is DFQATT, CDR2 SNEGSKA (reference sequence). There are 11 residues in the CDR3. V was cut by 6 bases and J by 7 bases, with 10 bases left in between. The DNA of the CDR3 is TGCAGTGCAGTGGGACCTAATGAGCAGTTCTTC. Its translation: CSAVGPNEQFF.